This is a list of T cell receptor beta chains from one sample in a study of blood T cell repertoires in COVID-19. Assay used: immunoSEQ multiplex PCR; TCRdb lists only in-frame clones, some missing. The sample comprises 90,000 to 130,000 clones, approximately 90% of which are singletons, and 3% to 3.5% rests with the top ten. The sequenced material came from peripheral blood. The receptors shown here come from a woman between 50 and 59 years old with acute or convalescent COVID-19. Both conserved end residues are part of each CDR3. Size is omitted from some rows. Given values are once, few, many or a class for expanded clones.

CDR3 protein,clone size,V gene,J gene
CASSQAAAGRPNEQFF,NA,TRBV4-1,TRBJ2-1
CASTFVGAERTEAFF,few,TRBV5-1,TRBJ1-1
CASSVGQGGNEQFF,NA,TRBV9,TRBJ2-1
CSVVVAGASEQYF,NA,TRBV29-1,TRBJ2-7
CASSATGQLNTGELFF,NA,TRBV2,TRBJ2-2
CAASGEMNTEAFF,NA,TRBV15,TRBJ1-1
CASSLTSTGETQYF,NA,TRBV5-1,TRBJ2-5
CATGRAGEANEKLFF,NA,TRBV15,TRBJ1-4
CASSLYRELVRTEAFF,NA,TRBV7-8,TRBJ1-1
CASSFGQSNYGYTF,NA,TRBV6-6,TRBJ1-2
CSASGPSANYGYTF,NA,TRBV20-1,TRBJ1-2
CASRIAGGVYEQYF,NA,TRBV6-5,TRBJ2-7
CASTRGQGGNSPLHF,NA,TRBV2,TRBJ1-6
CASSLGQTSRHPGELFF,NA,TRBV7-8,TRBJ2-2
CASSKTGSNTEAFF,once,TRBV7-7,TRBJ1-1
CASSQASGRSSTDTQYF,NA,TRBV5-1,TRBJ2-3
CASSKNRASGSGELFF,NA,TRBV21-1,TRBJ2-2
CASSEPGTPGDTEAFF,NA,TRBV25-1,TRBJ1-1
CASKGSDLVDSPLHF,NA,TRBV2,TRBJ1-6
CASSLSGQAGGREKLFF,NA,TRBV28,TRBJ1-4
CAWNGGRNTEAFF,few,TRBV30,TRBJ1-1
CASSLLGQEQETQYF,NA,TRBV5-1,TRBJ2-5
CASKRNNSPLHF,once,TRBV2,TRBJ1-6
CASSLQTGGNEQFF,few,TRBV5-1,TRBJ2-1
CASSLPGQNYEQYF,NA,TRBV6-5,TRBJ2-7
CASSSDSGTWGNQPQHF,NA,TRBV7-2,TRBJ1-5
CASSLLGQGFTEAFF,few,TRBV11-2,TRBJ1-1
CASSRRTDDNQPQHF,NA,TRBV4-1,TRBJ1-5
CASSLAATGRPNTGELFF,NA,TRBV7-6,TRBJ2-2
CASRSLAGVVPGELFF,NA,TRBV19,TRBJ2-2
CASSLISGRNEQFF,once,TRBV5-6,TRBJ2-1
CASSQKGASTDTQYF,once,TRBV14,TRBJ2-3
CATEPTSGETQYF,NA,TRBV10-3,TRBJ2-5
CASSPSSGSGETQYF,NA,TRBV5-1,TRBJ2-5
CASRLAGTSGQETQYF,NA,TRBV2,TRBJ2-5
CASSRTGWNIQYF,once,TRBV6-5,TRBJ2-4